This passage covers 10 T cell receptor beta chains from one sample sequenced in a study of T cells in Graves' hyperthyroidism and ophthalmopathy. Amplified TCR beta CDR3 regions derived from RNA transcripts. During a first-round RT-PCR of the TCR CDR3, the HTBI primer set was used. TCRdb called the multiplex PCR reads again in MiXCR, with one record for every CDR3 protein. The table lists hundreds of thousands of distinct CDR3 sequences, 19% of them singletons. Sequencing was done on a sample of blood. The receptors were gathered from a woman aged 18-29 years with Graves' hyperthyroidism.

This clonotype came up once. A much larger clone differs from this one at a single base, so this may be a read error. CDR3 amino acids: CTWSVNPHEQYF. CDR3 coding DNA: TGTACCTGGAGTGTAAATCCCCACGAGCAGTACTTC. The chain recombines TRBV30 with TRBJ2-7; D call uncertain. CDR3 length equals 12 residues. Germline values: CDR1 GTSNPN, CDR2 SVGIG (reference sequence).

This clonotype was recorded many times. This chain's CDR3 is CSARALASQTYEQYF. In DNA form, the CDR3 reads TGCAGTGCTAGAGCACTAGCGTCTCAGACCTACGAGCAGTACTTC. The chain employs TRBV20-1 and TRBJ2-7, with TRBD2 matching 7 bases. Germline lookup yields CDR1 DFQATT and CDR2 SNEGSKA (reference sequence). The CDR3 contains 15 residues. After removal of 1 base from V and 2 bases from J, the junction contained 8 bases not matched to a gene.

The sample holds many counts of this clonotype. The chain combines TRBV28 with TRBJ1-5, with D perhaps TRBD1 (6 bases). The ends were cut back, 7 bases at V and 0 bases at J, with 16 bases in the middle. CDR1 and CDR2 (germline): MDHEN, SYDVKM. CDR3 length: 16 residues. The CDR3 loop reads CASNRDTYYSNQPQHF. For the CDR3, the DNA is TGTGCCAGCAACCGGGACACATACTATAGCAATCAGCCCCAGCATTTT.

The V call is TRBV6-1, the J call TRBJ1-1, with D unclear. The CDR3 is 12 amino acids. Germline V lookup: CDR1 MNHNS, CDR2 SASEGT. Trimming took 6 bases from V and 6 from J, leaving 11 bases between them. CDR3 residues: CASRASGAEAFF. The CDR3 coding sequence is TGTGCCAGCAGGGCCTCGGGTGCTGAAGCTTTCTTT.

This clonotype has a count of ten or more. This sequence joins TRBV12-3 or TRBV12-4 and TRBJ1-1; D gene unclear. This CDR3 is 13 amino acids long. Trimming took 6 bases from V and 0 from J, leaving 8 bases between them. CDR3 sequence reads: CASRTEMNTEAFF. DNA for the CDR3: TGTGCCAGCAGGACGGAGATGAACACTGAAGCTTTCTTT.

This clonotype has only a few counts. The chain combines TRBV6-2 or TRBV6-3 with TRBJ1-5; D uncertain. The CDR3 runs to 12 residues. V was trimmed by 2 bases and J by 9 bases, leaving 8 bases between them. Looked up from germline, CDR1 is MNHEY and CDR2 is SVGEGT. CDR3 loop: CASSYLKGPQHF. DNA for the CDR3: TGTGCCAGCAGTTACCTTAAGGGGCCCCAGCATTTT.

At least ten counts were recorded for this clonotype. CDR3 bases: TGTGCCAGTTCCCATCAGGGGGATTTAAGAGCTGGGGCCAACGTCCTGACTTTC. It is translated as CASSHQGDLRAGANVLTF. The rearrangement links TRBV19 to TRBJ2-6; 7 nucleotides line up with TRBD1. Germline CDR1 is LNHDA and CDR2 is SQIVND (reference sequence). The CDR3 totals 18 residues. V shed 8 bases and J 2 bases; nucleotides not matched to a gene: 15.

This clonotype was recorded many times. This chain joins TRBV6-5 and TRBJ1-1, with D perhaps TRBD1 (6 bases). Trimming took off 7 bases at V and 2 bases at J, with 11 bases between the two ends. The CDR3 is made up of 13 amino acids. Germline CDR1 and CDR2: MNHEY and SVGAGI. The CDR3 DNA reads as TGTGCCAGCAATATGGGGGCCAACACTGAAGCTTTCTTT. Translating it yields CASNMGANTEAFF.

This clonotype was counted many times. DNA of the CDR3: TGTGCCAGCAGTTTAAGTTCGGGGATAAGCCACGAGCAGTACTTC. Amino acid sequence: CASSLSSGISHEQYF. This chain joins TRBV12-3 or TRBV12-4 and TRBJ2-7; D perhaps matches TRBD2 (5 bases). CDR3 length equals 15 residues. Deletions cut 2 bases from V and 5 bases from J, with 16 bases between.

This clonotype showed up many times. J is TRBJ2-6 and V is TRBV6-5; D might be TRBD2 (6 bases). CDR3 length: 15 residues. Germline V CDR1 and CDR2: MNHEY, SVGAGI. V was trimmed by 0 bases and J by 10 bases, leaving 13 bases between them. Here the CDR3 reads CASSYSSREVNVLTF. DNA for the CDR3: TGTGCCAGCAGTTACTCGAGTAGGGAGGTGAACGTCCTGACTTTC.